This TCR beta chain was recovered during a study of blood T cell repertoires in COVID-19. Study details: Spain, Italy and the United States supplied samples that represented acute and convalescent COVID-19.

A single count supports this clone. TCRdb's copy holds only in-frame clones and misses some; the assay was immunoSEQ multiplex PCR. The sample records 200,000 to 250,000 clones, 86% being singletons. Germline loops: CDR1 KGHDR, CDR2 SFDVKD. The J segment lost 4 bases and the V segment lost 3 bases, leaving 3 bases of the junction unmatched. The CDR3 is made up of 14 amino acids. The chain links TRBV24-1 to TRBJ1-2; 8 bases map to TRBD1. The receptor's source is a man aged 30 to 39 who had recovered from COVID-19. Sequenced: peripheral blood. The CDR3 DNA reads as TGTGCCACCAGTGATGTGGACAGGGTCTATGGCTACACCTTC. It specifies CATSDVDRVYGYTF.